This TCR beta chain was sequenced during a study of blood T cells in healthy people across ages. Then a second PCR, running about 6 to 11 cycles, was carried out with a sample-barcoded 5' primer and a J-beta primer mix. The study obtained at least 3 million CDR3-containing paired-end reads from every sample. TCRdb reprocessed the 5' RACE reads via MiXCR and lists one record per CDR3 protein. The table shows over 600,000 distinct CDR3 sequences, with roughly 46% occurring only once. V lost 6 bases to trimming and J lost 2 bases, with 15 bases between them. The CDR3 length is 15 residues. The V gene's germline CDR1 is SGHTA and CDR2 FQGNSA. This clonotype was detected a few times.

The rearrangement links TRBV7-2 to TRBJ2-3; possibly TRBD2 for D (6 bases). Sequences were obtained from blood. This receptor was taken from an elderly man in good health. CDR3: CASRSTSRSTDTQYF. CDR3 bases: TGTGCCAGCAGGTCAACTAGCAGATCCACAGATACGCAGTATTTT.